This TCR beta chain originates from a study of blood T cell repertoires in COVID-19. Looking at the study overall: The origin of the acute and convalescent COVID-19 samples was the United States, Italy and Spain. PBMCs, B-cell-depleted T cells, or T cells were the source of the cDNA or gDNA that made up the material.

Germline V gene sequence: CDR1 SGHNT, CDR2 YYREEE (reference sequence). V dropped 0 bases and J dropped 1 base, with 9 bases sitting between them. The CDR3 extends over 15 amino acids. In the source study's methods: Reference gene primer amplification yielded estimated nucleated cell counts. The assay was immunoSEQ multiplex PCR, and TCRdb's table has in-frame clones only and misses some. The D gene and trimming were derived from the DNA, and the V and J assignments and clone size from that table. The sample lists some 50,000 clones; approximately 81% were seen once. The V and J genes are TRBV5-4 and TRBJ2-3; a weak D match, TRBD1 (6 bases). The sample comprised peripheral blood. The source of this sequence is a man aged 50 to 59 with acute or convalescent COVID-19. The chain's CDR3 is CASSLGGQGTDTQYF. As DNA, the CDR3 is TGTGCCAGCAGCTTGGGGGGGCAGGGCACAGATACGCAGTATTTT.